This T cell receptor (beta chain) comes out of a study of CD8+CD57+ T cells in acquired aplastic anemia. V gave up 4 bases and J gave up 6 bases; unmatched junction bases: 12. CDR1 is KGHSH and CDR2 is LQKENI in the germline V gene. This CDR3 contains 16 residues. TCR beta VDJ and CDR3 profiling used genomic DNA as template. TCRdb independently ran MiXCR on the reads; one entry per CDR3 protein. Of 180,000 or so distinct CDR3 sequences listed, roughly 50% were seen once; the top ten hold around 1.8%. Patients chosen for sequencing had CD8+CD57+ cells that had expanded, as shown by flow cytometry. With no exception, the patients had severe acquired aplastic anemia. When blood sampling took place, the patients had received no therapy.

Sequenced sample: sorted CD4+, CD8+, or CD8+CD57+ T cells (not recorded which) from PBMCs. The receptor comes from a human donor with aplastic anemia. V and J are TRBV18 and TRBJ2-7, with 10 bases lining up with TRBD1. The CDR3 protein is CASSRTTGGASSEQYF. In DNA, the CDR3 is TGTGCCAGCTCACGAACGACAGGGGGCGCCTCCAGCGAGCAGTACTTC.